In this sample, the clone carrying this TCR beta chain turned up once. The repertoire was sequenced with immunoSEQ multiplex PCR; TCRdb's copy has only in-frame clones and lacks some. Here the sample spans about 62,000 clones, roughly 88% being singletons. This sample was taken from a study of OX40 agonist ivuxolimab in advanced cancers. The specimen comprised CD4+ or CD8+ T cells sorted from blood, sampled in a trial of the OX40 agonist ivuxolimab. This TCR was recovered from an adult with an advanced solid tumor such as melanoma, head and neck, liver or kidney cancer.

The CDR3 sequence: CAISLGLAGEQYF. Written as DNA, the CDR3 is TGTGCCATCAGTTTGGGACTAGCAGGCGAGCAGTACTTC. V is TRBV10-3 and J is TRBJ2-7; 9 positions agree with TRBD2. Germline trimming cut 5 bases from V and 6 bases from J; bases unmatched to any gene: 5. The CDR3 length is 13 residues. CDR1 ENHRY and CDR2 SYGVKD come from the germline V gene.